This T cell receptor beta chain was documented in a study of shared clonotypes between healthy human individuals. Whole-study context: Plates per donor: three CD4 naive, three CD4 memory, two CD8 naive, one CD8 memory.

Repertoires were generated with immunoSEQ multiplex PCR, while TCRdb's copy carries only in-frame clones and drops some. The repertoire holds more than 2 million clones, with 90% to 96% as singletons. CDR1 SGHRS and CDR2 YFSETQ come from the germline V gene. This CDR3 spans 15 amino acids. V was pared by 2 bases and J by 6 bases, with 14 bases between. This TCR was sampled from a young man in good health. The specimen was naive CD4+ T cells sorted from blood. Specified subset: CD45RA+ positively selected. The chain couples TRBV5-1 to TRBJ2-2, with a weak D call TRBD1 (5 bases). The CDR3 sequence is CASSFRQGVPGELFF. The CDR3 DNA is TGCGCCAGCAGCTTTCGGCAGGGTGTACCCGGGGAGCTGTTTTTT.